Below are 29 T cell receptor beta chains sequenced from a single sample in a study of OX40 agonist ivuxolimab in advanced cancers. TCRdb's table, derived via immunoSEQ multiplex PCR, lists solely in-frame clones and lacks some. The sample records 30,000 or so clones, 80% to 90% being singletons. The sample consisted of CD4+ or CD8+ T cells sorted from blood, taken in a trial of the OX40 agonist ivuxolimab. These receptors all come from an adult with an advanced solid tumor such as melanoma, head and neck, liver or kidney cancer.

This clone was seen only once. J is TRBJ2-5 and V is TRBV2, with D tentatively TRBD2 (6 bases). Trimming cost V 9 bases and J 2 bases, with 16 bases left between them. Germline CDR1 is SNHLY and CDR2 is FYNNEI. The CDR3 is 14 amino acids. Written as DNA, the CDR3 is TGTGCCAGGCGCGATATAGCGGAACAAGAGACCCAGTACTTC. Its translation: CARRDIAEQETQYF.

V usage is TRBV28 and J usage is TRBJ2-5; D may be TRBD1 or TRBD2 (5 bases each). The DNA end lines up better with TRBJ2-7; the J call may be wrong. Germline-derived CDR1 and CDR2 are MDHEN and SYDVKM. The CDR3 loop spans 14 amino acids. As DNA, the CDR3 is TGTGCCAGCAGCCCACCGGGACCCTTCTACGAGCAGTACTTC. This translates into CASSPPGPFYEQYF.

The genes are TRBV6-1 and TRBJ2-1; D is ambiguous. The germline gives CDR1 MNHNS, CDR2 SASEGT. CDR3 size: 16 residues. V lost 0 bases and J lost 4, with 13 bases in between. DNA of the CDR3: TGTGCCAGCAGTGAAGCGAATTACGCCCGTTACAATGAGCAGTTCTTC. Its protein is CASSEANYARYNEQFF.

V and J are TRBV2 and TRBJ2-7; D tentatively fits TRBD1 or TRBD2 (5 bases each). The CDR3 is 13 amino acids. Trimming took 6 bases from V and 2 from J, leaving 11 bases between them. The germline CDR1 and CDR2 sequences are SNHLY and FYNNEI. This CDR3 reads CASREGSAYEQYF. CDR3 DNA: TGTGCCAGCAGAGAGGGGTCAGCCTACGAGCAGTACTTC. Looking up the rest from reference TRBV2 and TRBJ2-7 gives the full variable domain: EPEVTQTPSHQVTQMGQEVILRCVPISNHLYFYWYRQILGQKVEFLVSFYNNEISEKSEIFDDQFSVERPDGSNFTLKIRSTKLEDSAMYFCASREGSAYEQYFGPGTRLTVT.

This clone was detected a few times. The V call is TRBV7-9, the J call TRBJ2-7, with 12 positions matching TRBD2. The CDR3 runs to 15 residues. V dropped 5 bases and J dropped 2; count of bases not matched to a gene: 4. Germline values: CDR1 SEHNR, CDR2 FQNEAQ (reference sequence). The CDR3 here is CASSQGLAGPYEQYF. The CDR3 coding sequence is TGTGCCAGCAGCCAAGGACTAGCGGGACCCTACGAGCAGTACTTC. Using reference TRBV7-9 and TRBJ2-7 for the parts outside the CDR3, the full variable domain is DTGVSQNPRHKITKRGQNVTFRCDPISEHNRLYWYRQTLGQGPEFLTYFQNEAQLEKSRLLSDRFSAERPKGSFSTLEIQRTEQGDSAMYLCASSQGLAGPYEQYFGPGTRLTVT.

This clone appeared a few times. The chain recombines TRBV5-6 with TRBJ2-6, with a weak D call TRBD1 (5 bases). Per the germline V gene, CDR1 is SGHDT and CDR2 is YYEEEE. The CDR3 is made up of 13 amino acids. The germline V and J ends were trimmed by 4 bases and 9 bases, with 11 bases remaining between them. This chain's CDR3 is CASSLDIFNVLTF. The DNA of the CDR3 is TGTGCCAGCAGCCTGGACATTTTCAACGTCCTGACTTTC.

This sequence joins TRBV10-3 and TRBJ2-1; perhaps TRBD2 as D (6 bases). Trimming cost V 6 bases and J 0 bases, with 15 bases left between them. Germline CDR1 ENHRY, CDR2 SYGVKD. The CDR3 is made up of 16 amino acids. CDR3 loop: CAISGDSRSSYNEQFF. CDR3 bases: TGTGCCATCAGCGGGGACTCACGAAGCTCCTACAATGAGCAGTTCTTC.

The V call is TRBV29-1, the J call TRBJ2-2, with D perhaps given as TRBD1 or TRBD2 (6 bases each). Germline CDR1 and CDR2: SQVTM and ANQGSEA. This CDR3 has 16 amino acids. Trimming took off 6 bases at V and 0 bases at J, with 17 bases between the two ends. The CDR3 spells CSVNTRGDPNTGELFF. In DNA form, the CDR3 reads TGCAGCGTGAACACTAGGGGGGACCCGAACACCGGGGAGCTGTTTTTT.

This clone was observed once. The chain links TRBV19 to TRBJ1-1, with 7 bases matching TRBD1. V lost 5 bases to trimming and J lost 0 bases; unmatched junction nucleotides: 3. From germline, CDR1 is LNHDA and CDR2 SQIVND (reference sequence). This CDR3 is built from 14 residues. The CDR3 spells CASSGTELNTEAFF. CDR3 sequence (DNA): TGTGCCAGTAGTGGGACAGAGTTGAACACTGAAGCTTTCTTT.

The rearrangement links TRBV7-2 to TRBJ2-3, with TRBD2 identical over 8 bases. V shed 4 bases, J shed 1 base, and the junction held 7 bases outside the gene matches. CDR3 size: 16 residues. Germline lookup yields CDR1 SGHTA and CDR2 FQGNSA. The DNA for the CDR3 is TGTGCCAGCAGCTCCTCCTCACTAGCGGGCACAGATACGCAGTATTTT. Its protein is CASSSSSLAGTDTQYF. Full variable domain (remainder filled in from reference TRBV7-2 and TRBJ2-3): GAGVSQSPSNKVTEKGKDVELRCDPISGHTALYWYRQSLGQGLEFLIYFQGNSAPDKSGLPSDRFSAERTGGSVSTLTIQRTQQEDSAVYLCASSSSSLAGTDTQYFGPGTRLTVL.

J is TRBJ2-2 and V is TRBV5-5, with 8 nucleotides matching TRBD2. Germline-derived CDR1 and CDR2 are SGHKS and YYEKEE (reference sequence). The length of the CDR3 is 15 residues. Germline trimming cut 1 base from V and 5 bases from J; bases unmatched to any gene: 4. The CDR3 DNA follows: TGTGCCAGCAGCTTGTTCCGGGAGGGGACCGGGGAGCTGTTTTTT. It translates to CASSLFREGTGELFF.

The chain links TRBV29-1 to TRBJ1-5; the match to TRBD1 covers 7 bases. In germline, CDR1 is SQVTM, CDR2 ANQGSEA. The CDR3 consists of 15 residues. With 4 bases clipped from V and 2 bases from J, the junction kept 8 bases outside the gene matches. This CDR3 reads CSVAGGDRGNQPQHF. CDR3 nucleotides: TGCAGCGTTGCAGGGGGGGATAGGGGCAATCAGCCCCAGCATTTT.

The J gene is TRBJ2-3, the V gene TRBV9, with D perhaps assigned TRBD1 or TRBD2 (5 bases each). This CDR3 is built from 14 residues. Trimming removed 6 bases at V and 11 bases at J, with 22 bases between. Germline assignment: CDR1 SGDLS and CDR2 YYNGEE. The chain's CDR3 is CASTSGTAPREQYF. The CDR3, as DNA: TGTGCCAGCACCTCCGGGACGGCGCCTCGAGAGCAGTATTTT.

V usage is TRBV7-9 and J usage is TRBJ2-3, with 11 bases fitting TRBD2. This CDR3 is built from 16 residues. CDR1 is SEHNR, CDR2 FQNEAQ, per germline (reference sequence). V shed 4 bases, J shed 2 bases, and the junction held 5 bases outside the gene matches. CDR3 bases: TGTGCCAGCAGCTCCCGACTAGCGGGACCCACAGATACGCAGTATTTT. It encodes CASSSRLAGPTDTQYF.

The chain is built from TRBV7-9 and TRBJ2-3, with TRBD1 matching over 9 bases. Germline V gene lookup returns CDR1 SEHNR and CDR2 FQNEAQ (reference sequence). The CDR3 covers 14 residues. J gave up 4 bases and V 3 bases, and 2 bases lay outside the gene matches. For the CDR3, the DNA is TGTGCCAGCAGCTTTACAGGGGGCCCAGATACGCAGTATTTT. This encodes CASSFTGGPDTQYF. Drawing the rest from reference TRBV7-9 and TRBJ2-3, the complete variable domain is DTGVSQNPRHKITKRGQNVTFRCDPISEHNRLYWYRQTLGQGPEFLTYFQNEAQLEKSRLLSDRFSAERPKGSFSTLEIQRTEQGDSAMYLCASSFTGGPDTQYFGPGTRLTVL.

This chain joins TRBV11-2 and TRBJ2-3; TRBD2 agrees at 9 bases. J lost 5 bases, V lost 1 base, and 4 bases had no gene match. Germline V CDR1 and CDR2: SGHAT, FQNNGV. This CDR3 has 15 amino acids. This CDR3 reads CASSLVAGGLDTQYF. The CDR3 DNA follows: TGTGCCAGCAGCTTAGTTGCGGGAGGGCTAGATACGCAGTATTTT. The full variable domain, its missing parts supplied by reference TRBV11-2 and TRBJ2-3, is EAGVAQSPRYKIIEKRQSVAFWCNPISGHATLYWYQQILGQGPKLLIQFQNNGVVDDSQLPKDRFSAERLKGVDSTLKIQPAKLEDSAVYLCASSLVAGGLDTQYFGPGTRLTVL.

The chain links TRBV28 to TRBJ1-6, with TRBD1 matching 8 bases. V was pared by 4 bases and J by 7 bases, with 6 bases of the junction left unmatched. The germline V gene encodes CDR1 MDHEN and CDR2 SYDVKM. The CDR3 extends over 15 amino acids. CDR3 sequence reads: CASSSRQGNNSPLHF. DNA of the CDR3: TGTGCCAGCAGTTCAAGACAGGGGAACAATTCACCCCTCCACTTT.

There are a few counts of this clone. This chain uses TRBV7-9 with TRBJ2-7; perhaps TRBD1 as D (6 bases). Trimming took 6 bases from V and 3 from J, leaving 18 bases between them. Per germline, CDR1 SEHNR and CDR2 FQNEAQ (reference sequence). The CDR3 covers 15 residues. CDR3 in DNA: TGTGCCAGCAGTTCAAACAGGGATCGGGTCTACGAGCAGTACTTC. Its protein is CASSSNRDRVYEQYF.

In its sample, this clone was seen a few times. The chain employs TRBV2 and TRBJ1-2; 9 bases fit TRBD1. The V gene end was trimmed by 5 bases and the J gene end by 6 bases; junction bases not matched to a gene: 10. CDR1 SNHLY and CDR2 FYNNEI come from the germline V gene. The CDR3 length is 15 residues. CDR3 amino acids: CASSPTLGQGNGYTF. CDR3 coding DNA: TGTGCCAGCAGTCCGACCCTAGGACAGGGGAATGGCTACACCTTC.

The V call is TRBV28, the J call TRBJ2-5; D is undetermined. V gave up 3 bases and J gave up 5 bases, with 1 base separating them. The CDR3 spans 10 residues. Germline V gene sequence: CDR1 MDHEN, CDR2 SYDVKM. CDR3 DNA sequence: TGTGCCAGCAGTTTCGAGACCCAGTACTTC. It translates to CASSFETQYF.

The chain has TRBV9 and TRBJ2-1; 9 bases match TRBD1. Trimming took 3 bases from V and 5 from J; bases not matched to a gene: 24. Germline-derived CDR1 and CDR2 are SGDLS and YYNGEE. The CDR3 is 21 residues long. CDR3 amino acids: CASSASIHRGLTVIGDNEQFF. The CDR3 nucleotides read TGTGCCAGCAGCGCCTCGATCCACAGGGGGCTGACCGTGATAGGCGACAATGAGCAGTTCTTC.

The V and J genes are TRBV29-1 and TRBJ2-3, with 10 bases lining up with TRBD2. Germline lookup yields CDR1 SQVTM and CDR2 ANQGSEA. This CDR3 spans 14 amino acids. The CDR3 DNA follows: TGCACCTCTAGAGCGGGAGGGCCCGCAGATACGCAGTATTTT. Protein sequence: CTSRAGGPADTQYF.

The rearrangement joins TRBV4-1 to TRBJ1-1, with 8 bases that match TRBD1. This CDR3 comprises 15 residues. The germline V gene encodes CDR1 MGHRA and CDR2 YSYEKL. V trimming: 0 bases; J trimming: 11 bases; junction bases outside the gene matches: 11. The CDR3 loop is CASSQDPGDRGWAFF. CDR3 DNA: TGCGCCAGCAGCCAAGATCCGGGAGACAGGGGATGGGCTTTCTTT.

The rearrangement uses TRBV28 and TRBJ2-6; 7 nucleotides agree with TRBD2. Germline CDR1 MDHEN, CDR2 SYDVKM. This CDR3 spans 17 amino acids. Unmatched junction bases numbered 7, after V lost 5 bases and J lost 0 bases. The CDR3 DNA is TGTGCCAGCAGTAACCGGGACTATCACTCTGGGGCCAACGTCCTGACTTTC. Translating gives CASSNRDYHSGANVLTF.

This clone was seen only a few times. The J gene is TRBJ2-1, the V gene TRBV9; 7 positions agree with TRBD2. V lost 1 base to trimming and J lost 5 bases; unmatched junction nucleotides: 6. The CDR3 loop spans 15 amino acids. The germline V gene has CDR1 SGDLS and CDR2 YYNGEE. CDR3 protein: CASSVWGTNNNEQFF. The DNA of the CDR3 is TGTGCCAGCAGCGTATGGGGGACTAACAACAATGAGCAGTTCTTC.

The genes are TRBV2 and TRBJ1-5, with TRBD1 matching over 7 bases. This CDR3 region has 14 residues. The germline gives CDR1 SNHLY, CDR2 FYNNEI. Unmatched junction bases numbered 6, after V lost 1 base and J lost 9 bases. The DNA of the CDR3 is TGTGCCAGCAGTGAAGGACAGGGAAGGGGGCCCCAGCATTTT. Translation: CASSEGQGRGPQHF.

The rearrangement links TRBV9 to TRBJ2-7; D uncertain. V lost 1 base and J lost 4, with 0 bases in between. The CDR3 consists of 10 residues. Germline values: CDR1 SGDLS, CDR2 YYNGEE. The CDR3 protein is CASSVYEQYF. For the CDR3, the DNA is TGTGCCAGCAGCGTATACGAGCAGTACTTC.

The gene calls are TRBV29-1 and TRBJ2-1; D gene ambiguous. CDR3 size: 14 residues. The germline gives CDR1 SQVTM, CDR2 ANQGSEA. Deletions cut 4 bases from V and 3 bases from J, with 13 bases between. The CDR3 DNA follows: TGCAGCGTTGGAAACAGCCATTACTACAATGAGCAGTTCTTC. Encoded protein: CSVGNSHYYNEQFF.

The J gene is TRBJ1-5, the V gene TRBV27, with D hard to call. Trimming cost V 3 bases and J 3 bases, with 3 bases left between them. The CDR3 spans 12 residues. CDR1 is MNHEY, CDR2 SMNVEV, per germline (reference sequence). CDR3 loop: CASSFVNQPQHF. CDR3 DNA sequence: TGTGCCAGCAGTTTCGTCAATCAGCCCCAGCATTTT.